A selection of T cell receptor beta chains follows, all from one sample in a study of metastatic and nonmetastatic thyroid tumors. Via MiXCR, TCRdb re-called the PCR reads. This sample has 50,000 to 60,000 clones, with around a sixth found just once. Material for sequencing was blood. Every receptor here comes from a female donor with papillary thyroid cancer or a benign thyroid nodule (not recorded which). Some clones in this sample may be carry-over from other donors' samples. CDR3s include the opening cysteine and the closing phenylalanine or tryptophan. Each record gives: J gene, V gene, CDR3 protein.

>TRBJ1-2|TRBV28
CASSLSRTGGSYGYTF
>TRBJ2-3|TRBV3-1
CASSRSGSRATDTQYF
>TRBJ1-5|TRBV7-8
CASSLAVSPEGNQPQHF
>TRBJ2-2|TRBV11-2
CASSLESGSTGELFF
>TRBJ2-1|TRBV2
CASSQRLGDVSEQFF
>TRBJ2-3|TRBV5-1
CASSLDLGATDTQYF
>TRBJ1-5|TRBV6-2/TRBV6-3
CASSQQRNQPQHF
>TRBJ1-1|TRBV2
CATDRTTEAFF
>TRBJ2-1|TRBV19
CASSMRRVGWQFF
>TRBJ2-1|TRBV25-1
CASSELGSAGHDEQFF
>TRBJ2-7|TRBV5-1
CASSLQSSWTDEQYF
>TRBJ2-7|TRBV28
CASSPRGSRSYEQYF
>TRBJ2-1|TRBV5-4
CASSLTSSHNEQFF
>TRBJ1-1|TRBV19
CASSGGGNTEAFF
>TRBJ2-3|TRBV19
CASSIRGADTQYF
>TRBJ2-2|TRBV6-4
CASSLAGGVAGELFF
>TRBJ2-7|TRBV15
CATSRYSGSGSHEQYF
>TRBJ1-2|TRBV9
CASSVGVNYGYTF